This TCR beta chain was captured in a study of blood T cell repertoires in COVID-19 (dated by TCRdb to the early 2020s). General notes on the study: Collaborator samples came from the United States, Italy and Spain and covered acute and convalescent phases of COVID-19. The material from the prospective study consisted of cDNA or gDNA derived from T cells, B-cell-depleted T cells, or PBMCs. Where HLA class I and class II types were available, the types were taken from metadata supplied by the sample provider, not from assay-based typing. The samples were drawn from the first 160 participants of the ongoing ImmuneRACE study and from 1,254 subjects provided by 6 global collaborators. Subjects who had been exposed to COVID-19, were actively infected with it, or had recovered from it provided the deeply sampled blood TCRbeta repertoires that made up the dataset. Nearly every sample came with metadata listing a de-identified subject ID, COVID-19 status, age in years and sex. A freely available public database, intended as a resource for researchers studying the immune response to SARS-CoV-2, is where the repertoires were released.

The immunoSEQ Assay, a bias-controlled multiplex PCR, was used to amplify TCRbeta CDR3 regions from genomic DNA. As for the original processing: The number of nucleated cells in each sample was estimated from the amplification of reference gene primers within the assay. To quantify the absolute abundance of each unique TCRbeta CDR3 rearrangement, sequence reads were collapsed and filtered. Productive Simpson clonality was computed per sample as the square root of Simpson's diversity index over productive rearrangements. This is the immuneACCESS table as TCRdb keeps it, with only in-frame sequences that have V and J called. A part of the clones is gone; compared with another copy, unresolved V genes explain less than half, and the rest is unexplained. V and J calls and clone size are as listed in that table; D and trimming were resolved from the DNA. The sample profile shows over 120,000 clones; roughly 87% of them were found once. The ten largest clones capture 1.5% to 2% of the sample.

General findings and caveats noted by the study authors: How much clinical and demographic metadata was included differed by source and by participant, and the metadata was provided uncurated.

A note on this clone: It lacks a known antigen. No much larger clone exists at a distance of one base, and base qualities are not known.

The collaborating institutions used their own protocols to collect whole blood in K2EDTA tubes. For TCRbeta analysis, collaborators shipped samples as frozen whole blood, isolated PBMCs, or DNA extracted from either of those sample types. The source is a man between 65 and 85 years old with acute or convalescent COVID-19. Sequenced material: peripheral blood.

The CDR3 amino acid sequence is: CAISDRGGLDEQFF. The DNA sequence is given as TGTGCCATCAGTGATCGTGGGGGCCTCGATGAGCAGTTCTTC. The chain was built from TRBV10-3 and TRBJ2-1; TRBD1 is a possible D gene, resting on 6 matching bases. The CDR3 covers 14 residues, taking in both the cysteine and the phenylalanine. Only CDR3 DNA remains: 42 bases, in frame from the first base. In the germline V gene, CDR1 corresponds to ENHRY and CDR2 to SYGVKD. V is cut by 3 bases and J by 8 bases, and the space between the germline ends is 14 bases.